This entry lists 9 T cell receptor beta chains sequenced from one sample in a study of blood T cell repertoires in COVID-19. Produced via immunoSEQ multiplex PCR; TCRdb's table is partial and in-frame only. The sample includes some 250,000 clones, around 79% of them seen just once. The sequencing input was peripheral blood. The origin of the receptors is a woman older than 75 with acute or convalescent COVID-19.

The chain joins TRBV5-1 to TRBJ1-1, with D possibly being TRBD1 (6 bases). Trimming removed 5 bases at V and 1 base at J, with 18 bases between. Germline V gives CDR1 SGHRS, CDR2 YFSETQ. The length of the CDR3 is 16 residues. The CDR3 DNA is TGCGCCAGCAGGCTTGGACAGTCCATGCCGAACACTGAAGCTTTCTTT. It translates to CASRLGQSMPNTEAFF.

J is TRBJ2-4 and V is TRBV4-3; maybe TRBD1 (6 bases). Trimming shortened V by 5 bases and J by 6 bases, and 14 bases separated the two germline ends. This CDR3 is built from 14 residues. CDR1 is LGHNA and CDR2 is YSLEER in the germline V gene. The CDR3 is CASSMGAAGNIQYF. The CDR3 region has the DNA TGCGCCAGCAGCATGGGGGCAGCTGGAAACATTCAGTACTTC.

This chain connects TRBV4-1 to TRBJ2-1; possible D gene TRBD2, 5 bases. Trimming removed 1 base from V and 4 bases from J, with 26 bases in between. This CDR3 region has 20 residues. From germline, CDR1 is MGHRA and CDR2 YSYEKL. The CDR3 reads CASSQGTPRKSSFVYNEQFF. DNA of the CDR3: TGCGCCAGCAGCCAAGGGACTCCCCGGAAGTCCTCGTTCGTTTACAATGAGCAGTTCTTC.

This chain uses TRBV27 with TRBJ2-1; TRBD1 agrees at 8 bases. V shed 5 bases and J 9 bases; nucleotides not matched to a gene: 15. In germline, CDR1 is MNHEY, CDR2 SMNVEV (reference sequence). The CDR3 totals 16 residues. The CDR3 reads CASSSLDRGFSGEQFF. DNA of the CDR3: TGTGCCAGCAGTAGTCTAGACAGGGGATTTAGCGGTGAGCAGTTCTTC.

This chain links TRBV4-1 with TRBJ2-3; D is possibly TRBD1 (6 bases). In germline, CDR1 is MGHRA, CDR2 YSYEKL. The CDR3 extends over 14 amino acids. Trimming cost V 7 bases and J 2 bases, with 13 bases left between them. CDR3 DNA: TGCGCCAGCACTATCAGGGGCTTCACAGATACGCAGTATTTT. This translates into CASTIRGFTDTQYF.

V gene TRBV9 combines with J gene TRBJ2-7, with TRBD2 matching over 10 bases. After removal of 3 bases from V and 2 bases from J, the junction contained 5 bases not matched to a gene. The germline V gene encodes CDR1 SGDLS and CDR2 YYNGEE. The CDR3 consists of 15 residues. The CDR3 reads CASSATSGAPYEQYF. The CDR3 DNA sequence: TGTGCCAGCAGCGCAACTAGCGGGGCTCCCTACGAGCAGTACTTC.

The J gene is TRBJ1-3, the V gene TRBV4-1; no definite D call. The germline gives CDR1 MGHRA, CDR2 YSYEKL. The CDR3 is 17 amino acids. V was trimmed by 1 base and J by 0 bases, leaving 13 bases between them. CDR3 in DNA: TGCGCCAGCAGCCAAGGTAACAGCCTGAGCTCTGGAAACACCATATATTTT. Protein: CASSQGNSLSSGNTIYF.

The J gene is TRBJ1-5, the V gene TRBV15, with D unclear. Germline V CDR1 and CDR2: LNHNV, YYDKDF (reference sequence). The CDR3 totals 14 residues. The V and J ends lost 1 base and 5 bases respectively, with 9 bases between them. The CDR3 DNA follows: TGTGCCACCAGCAGAGGTCAGAATCATCAGCCCCAGCATTTT. Protein product: CATSRGQNHQPQHF.

This sequence joins TRBV12-5 and TRBJ2-2; 7 positions match TRBD1. The CDR3 totals 17 residues. V was pared by 1 base and J by 3 bases, with 8 bases of the junction left unmatched. Germline CDR1 is LGHNT and CDR2 is FRNRAP. This CDR3 is CASGLGATGPDTGELFF. CDR3 DNA: TGTGCTAGTGGTTTGGGCGCGACAGGGCCCGACACCGGGGAGCTGTTTTTT.